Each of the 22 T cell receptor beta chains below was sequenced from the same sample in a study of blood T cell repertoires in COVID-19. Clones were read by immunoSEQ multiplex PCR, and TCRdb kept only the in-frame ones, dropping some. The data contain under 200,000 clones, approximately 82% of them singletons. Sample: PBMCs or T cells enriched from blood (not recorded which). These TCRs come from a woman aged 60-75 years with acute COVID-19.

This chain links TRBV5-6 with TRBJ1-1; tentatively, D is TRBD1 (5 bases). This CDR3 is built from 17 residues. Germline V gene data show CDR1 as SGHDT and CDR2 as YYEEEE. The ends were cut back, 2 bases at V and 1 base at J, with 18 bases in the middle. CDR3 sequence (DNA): TGTGCCAGCAGCTTCCTCGAGGCGGGGGGACCGAACACTGAAGCTTTCTTT. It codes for CASSFLEAGGPNTEAFF.

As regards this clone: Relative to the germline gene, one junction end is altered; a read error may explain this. The CDR3: CASSVAGEPTDMQYF. The CDR3 coding sequence is TGTGCCAGCAGCGTAGCGGGAGAGCCCACAGATATGCAGTATTTT. V usage is TRBV9 and J usage is TRBJ2-3; D is perhaps TRBD2 (6 bases). The CDR3 is made up of 15 amino acids. The V gene's germline CDR1 is SGDLS and CDR2 YYNGEE.

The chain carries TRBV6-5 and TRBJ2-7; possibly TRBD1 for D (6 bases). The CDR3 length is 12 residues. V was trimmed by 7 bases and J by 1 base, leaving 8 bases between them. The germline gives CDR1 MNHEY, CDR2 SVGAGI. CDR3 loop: CASKQGSYEQYF. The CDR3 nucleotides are TGTGCCAGCAAACAGGGTTCCTACGAGCAGTACTTC.

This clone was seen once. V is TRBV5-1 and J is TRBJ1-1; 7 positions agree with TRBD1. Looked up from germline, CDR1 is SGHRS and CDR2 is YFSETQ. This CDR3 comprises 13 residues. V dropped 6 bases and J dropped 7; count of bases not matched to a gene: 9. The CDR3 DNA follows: TGCGCCAGCACCGGGACAGATCGTGGTGAAGCTTTCTTT. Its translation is CASTGTDRGEAFF.

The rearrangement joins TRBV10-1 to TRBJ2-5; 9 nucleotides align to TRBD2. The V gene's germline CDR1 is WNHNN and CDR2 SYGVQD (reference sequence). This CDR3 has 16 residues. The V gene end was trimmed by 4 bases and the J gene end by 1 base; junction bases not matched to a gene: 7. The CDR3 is CASSVTSTSGQETQYF. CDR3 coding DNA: TGCGCCAGCAGTGTAACCTCGACTAGCGGCCAAGAGACCCAGTACTTC.

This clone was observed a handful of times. The CDR3 DNA follows: TGTGCCAGCAGTTTCGGGAATCAGCCCCAGCATTTT. This gives the protein CASSFGNQPQHF. The chain has TRBV27 and TRBJ1-5; the D is unclear. The CDR3 totals 12 residues. Germline V CDR1 and CDR2: MNHEY, SMNVEV (reference sequence). The V and J ends lost 3 bases and 4 bases respectively, with 4 bases between them.

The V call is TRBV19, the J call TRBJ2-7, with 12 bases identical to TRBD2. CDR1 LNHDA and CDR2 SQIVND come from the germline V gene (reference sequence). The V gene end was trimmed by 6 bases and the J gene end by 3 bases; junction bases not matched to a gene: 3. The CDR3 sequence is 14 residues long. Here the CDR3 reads CASRTTSGSYEQYF. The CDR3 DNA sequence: TGTGCCAGTAGGACGACTAGCGGGAGCTACGAGCAGTACTTC.

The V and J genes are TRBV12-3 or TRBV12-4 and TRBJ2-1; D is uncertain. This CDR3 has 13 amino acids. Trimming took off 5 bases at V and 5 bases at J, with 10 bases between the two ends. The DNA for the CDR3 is TGTGCCAGCAGTGTGACACCCAACAATGAGCAGTTCTTC. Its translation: CASSVTPNNEQFF.

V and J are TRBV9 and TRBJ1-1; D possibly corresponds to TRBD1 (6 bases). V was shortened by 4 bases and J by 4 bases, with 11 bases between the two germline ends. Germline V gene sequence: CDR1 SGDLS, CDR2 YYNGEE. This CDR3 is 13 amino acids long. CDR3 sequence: CASSLTGPTEAFF. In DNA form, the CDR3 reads TGTGCCAGCAGCCTCACAGGGCCCACTGAAGCTTTCTTT.

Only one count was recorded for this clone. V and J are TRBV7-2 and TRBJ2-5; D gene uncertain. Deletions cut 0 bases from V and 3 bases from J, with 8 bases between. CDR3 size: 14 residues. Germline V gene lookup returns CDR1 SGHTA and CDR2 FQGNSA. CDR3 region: CASSLAAAKETQYF. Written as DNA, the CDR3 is TGTGCCAGCAGCTTAGCGGCGGCCAAAGAGACCCAGTACTTC.

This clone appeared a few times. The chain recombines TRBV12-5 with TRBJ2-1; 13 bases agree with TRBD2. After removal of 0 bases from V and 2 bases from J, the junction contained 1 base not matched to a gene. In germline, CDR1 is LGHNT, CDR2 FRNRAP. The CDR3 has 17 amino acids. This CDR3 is CASGLVTSGGAYNEQFF. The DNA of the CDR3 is TGTGCTAGTGGTTTGGTAACTAGCGGGGGGGCCTACAATGAGCAGTTCTTC.

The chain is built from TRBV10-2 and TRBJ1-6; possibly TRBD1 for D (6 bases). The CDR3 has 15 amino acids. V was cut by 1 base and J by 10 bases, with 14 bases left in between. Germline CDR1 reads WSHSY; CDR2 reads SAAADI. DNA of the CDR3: TGCGCCAGCAGTGAGTGGCAGGGGAACGGCTCACCCCTCCACTTT. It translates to CASSEWQGNGSPLHF.

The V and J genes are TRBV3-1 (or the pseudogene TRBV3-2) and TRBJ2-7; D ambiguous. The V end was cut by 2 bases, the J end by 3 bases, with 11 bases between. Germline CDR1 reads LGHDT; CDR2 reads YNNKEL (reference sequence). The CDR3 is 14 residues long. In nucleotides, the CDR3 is TGTGCCAGCAGCCAAAACGGTGCCTACTACGAGCAGTACTTC. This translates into CASSQNGAYYEQYF.

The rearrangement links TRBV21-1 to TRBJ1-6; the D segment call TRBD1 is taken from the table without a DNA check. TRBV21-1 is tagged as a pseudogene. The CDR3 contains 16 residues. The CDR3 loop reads CASSTGQSSYNSPLHF. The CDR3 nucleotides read TGTGCCAGCAGCACCGGACAGAGCTCCTATAATTCACCCCTCCACTTT.

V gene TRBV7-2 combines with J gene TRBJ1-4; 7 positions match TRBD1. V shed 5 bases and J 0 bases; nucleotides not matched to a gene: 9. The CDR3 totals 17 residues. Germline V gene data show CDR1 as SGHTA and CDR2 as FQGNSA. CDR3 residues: CASSPQGGMATNEKLFF. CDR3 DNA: TGTGCCAGCAGCCCCCAGGGGGGAATGGCAACTAATGAAAAACTGTTTTTT.

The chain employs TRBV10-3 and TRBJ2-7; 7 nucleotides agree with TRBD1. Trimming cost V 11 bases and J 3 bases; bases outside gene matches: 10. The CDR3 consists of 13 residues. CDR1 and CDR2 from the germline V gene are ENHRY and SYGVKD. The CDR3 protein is CASTGTADYEQYF. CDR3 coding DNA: TGTGCCTCCACCGGGACAGCCGACTACGAGCAGTACTTC.

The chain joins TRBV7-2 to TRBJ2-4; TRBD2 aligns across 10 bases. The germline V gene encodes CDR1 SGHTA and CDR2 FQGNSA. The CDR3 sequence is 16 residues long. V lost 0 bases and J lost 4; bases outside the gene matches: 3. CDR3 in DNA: TGTGCCAGCAGCTTAGCTAGCGGGGGGAGGAAAAACATTCAGTACTTC. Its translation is CASSLASGGRKNIQYF. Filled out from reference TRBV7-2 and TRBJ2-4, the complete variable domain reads GAGVSQSPSNKVTEKGKDVELRCDPISGHTALYWYRQSLGQGLEFLIYFQGNSAPDKSGLPSDRFSAERTGGSVSTLTIQRTQQEDSAVYLCASSLASGGRKNIQYFGAGTRLSVL.

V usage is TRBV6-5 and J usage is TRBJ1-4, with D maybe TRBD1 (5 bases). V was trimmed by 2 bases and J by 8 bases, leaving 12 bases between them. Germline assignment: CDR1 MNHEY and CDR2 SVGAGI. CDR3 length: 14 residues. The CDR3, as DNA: TGTGCCAGCAGTTACGCGGGACCCACGGAAAAACTGTTTTTT. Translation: CASSYAGPTEKLFF.

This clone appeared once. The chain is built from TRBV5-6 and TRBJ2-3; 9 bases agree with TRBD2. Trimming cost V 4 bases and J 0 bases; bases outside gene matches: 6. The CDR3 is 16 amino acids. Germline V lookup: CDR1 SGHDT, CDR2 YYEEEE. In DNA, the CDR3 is TGTGCCAGCAGCCCCTTAGCGGGGGAGAGCACAGATACGCAGTATTTT. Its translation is CASSPLAGESTDTQYF.

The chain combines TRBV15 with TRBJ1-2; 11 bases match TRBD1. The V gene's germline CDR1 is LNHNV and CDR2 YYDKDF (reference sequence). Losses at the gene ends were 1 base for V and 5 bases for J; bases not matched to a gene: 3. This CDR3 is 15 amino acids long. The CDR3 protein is CATSRGTGGNYGYTF. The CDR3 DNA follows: TGTGCCACCAGCAGAGGGACAGGGGGCAATTATGGCTACACCTTC.

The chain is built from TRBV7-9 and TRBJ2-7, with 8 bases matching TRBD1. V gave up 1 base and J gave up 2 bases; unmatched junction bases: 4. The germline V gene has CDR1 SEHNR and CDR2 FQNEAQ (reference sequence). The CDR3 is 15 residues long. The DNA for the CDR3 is TGTGCCAGCAGCTTAGACAGGGGGTGGCCCTACGAGCAGTACGTC. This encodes CASSLDRGWPYEQYV.

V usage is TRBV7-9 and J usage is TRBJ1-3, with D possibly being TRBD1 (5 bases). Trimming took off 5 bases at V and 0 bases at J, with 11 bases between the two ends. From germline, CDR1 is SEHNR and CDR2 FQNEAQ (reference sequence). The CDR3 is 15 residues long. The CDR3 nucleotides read TGTGCCAGCAGCCCGACGGGGGACTCTGGAAACACCATATATTTT. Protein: CASSPTGDSGNTIYF. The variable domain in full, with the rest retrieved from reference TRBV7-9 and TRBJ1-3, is DTGVSQNPRHKITKRGQNVTFRCDPISEHNRLYWYRQTLGQGPEFLTYFQNEAQLEKSRLLSDRFSAERPKGSFSTLEIQRTEQGDSAMYLCASSPTGDSGNTIYFGEGSWLTVV.